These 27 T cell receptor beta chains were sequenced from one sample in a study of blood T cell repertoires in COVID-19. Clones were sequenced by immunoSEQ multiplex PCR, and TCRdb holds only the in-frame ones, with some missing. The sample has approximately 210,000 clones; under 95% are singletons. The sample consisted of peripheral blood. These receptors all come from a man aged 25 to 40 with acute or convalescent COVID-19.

Written as DNA, the CDR3 is TGTGCCAGCAGTTTCGTGAAGGGACACCTGGGTACCGGGGAGCTGTTTTTT. The encoded protein is CASSFVKGHLGTGELFF. The genes are TRBV28 and TRBJ2-2, with a tentative D call TRBD1 (6 bases). Between the trimmed V and J ends, which lost 3 bases and 5 bases, there was a span of 19 bases. The CDR3 loop spans 17 amino acids. Germline V gene lookup returns CDR1 MDHEN and CDR2 SYDVKM. The full variable domain, in which reference TRBV28 and TRBJ2-2 provide the parts outside the CDR3, is DVKVTQSSRYLVKRTGEKVFLECVQDMDHENMFWYRQDPGLGLRLIYFSYDVKMKEKGDIPEGYSVSREKKERFSLILESASTNQTSMYLCASSFVKGHLGTGELFFGEGSRLTVL.

CDR3 bases: TGTGCCAGTAGTATGTTAAGCAATCAGCCCCAGCATTTT. Translation gives CASSMLSNQPQHF. The chain couples TRBV19 to TRBJ1-5, with unresolved D. CDR1 LNHDA and CDR2 SQIVND come from the germline V gene (reference sequence). V was pared by 3 bases and J by 1 base, with 4 bases between. The CDR3 loop spans 13 amino acids. Full variable domain (outside the CDR3, taken from reference TRBV19 and TRBJ1-5): DGGITQSPKYLFRKEGQNVTLSCEQNLNHDAMYWYRQDPGQGLRLIYYSQIVNDFQKGDIAEGYSVSREKKESFPLTVTSAQKNPTAFYLCASSMLSNQPQHFGDGTRLSIL.

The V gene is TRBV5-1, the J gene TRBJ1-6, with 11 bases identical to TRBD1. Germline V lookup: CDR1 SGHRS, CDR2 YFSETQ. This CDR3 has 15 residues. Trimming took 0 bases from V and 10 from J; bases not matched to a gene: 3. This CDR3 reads CASSLGGQGGSPLHF. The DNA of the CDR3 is TGCGCCAGCAGCTTGGGGGGACAGGGGGGATCACCCCTCCACTTT.

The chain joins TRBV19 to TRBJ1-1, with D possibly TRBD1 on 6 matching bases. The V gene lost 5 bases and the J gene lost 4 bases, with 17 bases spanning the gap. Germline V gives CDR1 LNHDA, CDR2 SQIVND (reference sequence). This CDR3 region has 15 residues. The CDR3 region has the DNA TGTGCCAGTAGTGTACAGGGAGGGTTTCCCACTGAAGCTTTCTTT. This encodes CASSVQGGFPTEAFF.

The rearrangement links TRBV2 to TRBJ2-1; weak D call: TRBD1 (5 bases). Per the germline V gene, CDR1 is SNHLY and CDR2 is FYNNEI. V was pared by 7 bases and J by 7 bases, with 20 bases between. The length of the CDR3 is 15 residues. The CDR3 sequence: CASMYQGVFRNEQFF. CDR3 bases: TGTGCCAGCATGTATCAGGGTGTTTTTCGGAATGAGCAGTTCTTC.

In nucleotides, the CDR3 is TGTGCCAGCAGCAACCTCCAGGGGATGGGGCAGTTCTTC. Translating gives CASSNLQGMGQFF. The V call is TRBV7-9, the J call TRBJ2-1; D is possibly TRBD1 (6 bases). With 5 bases removed from V and 12 bases from J, the gap between germline ends came to 17 bases. The CDR3 contains 13 residues. CDR1 SEHNR and CDR2 FQNEAQ come from the germline V gene (reference sequence).

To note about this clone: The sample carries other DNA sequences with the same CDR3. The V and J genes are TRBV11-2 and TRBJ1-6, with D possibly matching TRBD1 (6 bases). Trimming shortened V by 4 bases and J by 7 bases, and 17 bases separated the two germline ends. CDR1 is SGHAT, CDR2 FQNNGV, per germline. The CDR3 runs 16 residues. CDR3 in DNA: TGTGCCAGCAGCTCCCATCGGCAAGGGGGAAATTCACCCCTCCACTTT. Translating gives CASSSHRQGGNSPLHF.

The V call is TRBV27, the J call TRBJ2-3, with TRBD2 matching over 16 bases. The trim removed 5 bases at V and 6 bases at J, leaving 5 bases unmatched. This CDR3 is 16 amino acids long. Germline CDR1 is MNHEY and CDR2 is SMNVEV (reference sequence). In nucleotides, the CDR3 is TGTGCCAGCAGTAAGGGACTAGCGGGAGGGGGGGATACGCAGTATTTT. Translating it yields CASSKGLAGGGDTQYF.

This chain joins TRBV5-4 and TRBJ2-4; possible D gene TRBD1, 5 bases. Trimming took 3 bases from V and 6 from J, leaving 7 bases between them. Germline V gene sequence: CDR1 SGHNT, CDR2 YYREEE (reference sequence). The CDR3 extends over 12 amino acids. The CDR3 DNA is TGTGCCAGCAGCTCTGACAGAAACATTCAGTACTTC. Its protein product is CASSSDRNIQYF.

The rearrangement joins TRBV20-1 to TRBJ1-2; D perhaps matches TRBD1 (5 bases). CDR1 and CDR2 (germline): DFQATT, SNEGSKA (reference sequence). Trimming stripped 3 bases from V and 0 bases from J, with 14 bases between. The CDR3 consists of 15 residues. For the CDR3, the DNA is TGCAGTGCTAGTACTGCAGGGCTAGCTAACTATGGCTACACCTTC. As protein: CSASTAGLANYGYTF.

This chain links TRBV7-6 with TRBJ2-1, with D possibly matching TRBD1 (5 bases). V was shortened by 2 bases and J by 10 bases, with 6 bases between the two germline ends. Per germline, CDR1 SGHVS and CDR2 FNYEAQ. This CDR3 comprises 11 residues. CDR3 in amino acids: CASSLPGEQFF. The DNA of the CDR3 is TGTGCCAGCAGCTTACCAGGGGAGCAGTTCTTC.

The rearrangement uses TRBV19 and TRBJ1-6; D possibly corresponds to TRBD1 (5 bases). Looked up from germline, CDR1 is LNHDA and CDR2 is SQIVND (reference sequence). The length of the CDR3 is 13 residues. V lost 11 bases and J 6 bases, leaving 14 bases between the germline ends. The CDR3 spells CACRAGGNSPLHF. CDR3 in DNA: TGTGCCTGTCGGGCCGGGGGTAATTCACCCCTCCACTTT.

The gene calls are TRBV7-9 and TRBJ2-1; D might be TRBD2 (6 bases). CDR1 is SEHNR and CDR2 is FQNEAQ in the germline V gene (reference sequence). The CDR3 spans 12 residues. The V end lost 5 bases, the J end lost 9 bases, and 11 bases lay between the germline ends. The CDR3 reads CASSGGLGEQFF. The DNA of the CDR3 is TGTGCCAGCAGCGGGGGGTTGGGTGAGCAGTTCTTC.

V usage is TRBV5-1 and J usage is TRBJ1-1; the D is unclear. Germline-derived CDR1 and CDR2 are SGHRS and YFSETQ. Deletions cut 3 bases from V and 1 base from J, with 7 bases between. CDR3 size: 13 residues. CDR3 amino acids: CASSWAANTEAFF. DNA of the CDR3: TGCGCCAGCAGCTGGGCAGCGAACACTGAAGCTTTCTTT.

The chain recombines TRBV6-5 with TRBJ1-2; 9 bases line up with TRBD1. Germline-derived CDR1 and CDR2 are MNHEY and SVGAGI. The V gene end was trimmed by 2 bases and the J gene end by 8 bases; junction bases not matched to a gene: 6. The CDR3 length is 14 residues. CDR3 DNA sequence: TGTGCCAGCAGTTACACGGGACAGGGTATAGGCTACACCTTC. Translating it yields CASSYTGQGIGYTF.

In DNA, the CDR3 is TGTGCCAGCAGCTTAGCGAGATGGGGCAGGGGGTTAATGAACACTGAAGCTTTCTTT. Translated: CASSLARWGRGLMNTEAFF. The V gene is TRBV7-8, the J gene TRBJ1-1; 7 nucleotides match TRBD1. The CDR3 loop spans 19 amino acids. Germline trimming cut 0 bases from V and 0 bases from J; bases unmatched to any gene: 13. CDR1 is SGHVS, CDR2 FQNEAQ, per germline.

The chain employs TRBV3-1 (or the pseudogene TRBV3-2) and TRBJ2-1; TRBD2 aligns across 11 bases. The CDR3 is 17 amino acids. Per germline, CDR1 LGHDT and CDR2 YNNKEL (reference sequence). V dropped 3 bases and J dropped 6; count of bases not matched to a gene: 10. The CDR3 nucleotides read TGTGCCAGCAGCCATCGGACTAGCGGGCGAGTGGCCAATGAGCAGTTCTTC. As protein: CASSHRTSGRVANEQFF.

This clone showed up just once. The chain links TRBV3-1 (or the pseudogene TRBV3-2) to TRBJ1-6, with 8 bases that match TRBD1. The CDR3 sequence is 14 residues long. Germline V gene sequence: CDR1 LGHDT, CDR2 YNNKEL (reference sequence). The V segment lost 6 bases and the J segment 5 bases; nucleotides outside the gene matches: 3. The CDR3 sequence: CASRQGQDNSPLHF. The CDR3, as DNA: TGTGCCAGCAGGCAGGGACAGGATAATTCACCCCTCCACTTT.

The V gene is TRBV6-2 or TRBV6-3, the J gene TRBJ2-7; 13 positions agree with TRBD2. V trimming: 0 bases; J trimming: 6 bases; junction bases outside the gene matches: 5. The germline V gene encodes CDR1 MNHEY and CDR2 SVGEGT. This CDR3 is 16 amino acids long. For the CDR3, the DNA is TGTGCCAGCAGTTACTCGAGAGGGACTAGCGGGGTCGAGCAGTACTTC. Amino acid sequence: CASSYSRGTSGVEQYF.

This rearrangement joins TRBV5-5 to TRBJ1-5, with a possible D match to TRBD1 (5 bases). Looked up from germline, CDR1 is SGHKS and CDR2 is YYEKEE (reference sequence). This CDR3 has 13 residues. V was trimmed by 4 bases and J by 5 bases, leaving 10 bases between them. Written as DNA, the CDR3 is TGTGCCAGCAGCCAAGACAGAGATCAGCCCCAGCATTTT. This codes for CASSQDRDQPQHF.

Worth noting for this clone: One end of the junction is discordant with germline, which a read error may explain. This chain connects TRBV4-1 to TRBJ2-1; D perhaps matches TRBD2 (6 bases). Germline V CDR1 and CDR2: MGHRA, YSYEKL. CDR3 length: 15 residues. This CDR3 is CASSQAGVGYHEQFF. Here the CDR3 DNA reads TGCGCCAGCAGCCAAGCGGGAGTTGGCTACCATGAGCAGTTCTTC.

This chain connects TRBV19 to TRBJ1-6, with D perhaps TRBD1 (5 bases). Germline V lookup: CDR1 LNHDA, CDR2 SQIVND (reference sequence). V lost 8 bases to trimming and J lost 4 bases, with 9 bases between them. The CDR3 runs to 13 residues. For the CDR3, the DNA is TGTGCCAGTGGAGGGGAGTATAATTCACCCCTCCACTTT. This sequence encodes CASGGEYNSPLHF. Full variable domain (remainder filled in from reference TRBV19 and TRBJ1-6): DGGITQSPKYLFRKEGQNVTLSCEQNLNHDAMYWYRQDPGQGLRLIYYSQIVNDFQKGDIAEGYSVSREKKESFPLTVTSAQKNPTAFYLCASGGEYNSPLHFGNGTRLTVT.

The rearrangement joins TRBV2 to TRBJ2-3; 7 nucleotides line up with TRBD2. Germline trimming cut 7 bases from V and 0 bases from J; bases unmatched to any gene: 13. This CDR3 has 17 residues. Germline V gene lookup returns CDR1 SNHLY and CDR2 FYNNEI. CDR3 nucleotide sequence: TGTGCCAGCACCCTCTTGGGAGGGCCCTCTAGCACAGATACGCAGTATTTT. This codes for CASTLLGGPSSTDTQYF.

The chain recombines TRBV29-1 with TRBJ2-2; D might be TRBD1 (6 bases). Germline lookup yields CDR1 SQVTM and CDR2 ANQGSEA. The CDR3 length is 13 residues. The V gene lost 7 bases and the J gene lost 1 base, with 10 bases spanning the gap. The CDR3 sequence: CSEKGGNTGELFF. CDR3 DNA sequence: TGCAGCGAAAAAGGGGGGAACACCGGGGAGCTGTTTTTT.

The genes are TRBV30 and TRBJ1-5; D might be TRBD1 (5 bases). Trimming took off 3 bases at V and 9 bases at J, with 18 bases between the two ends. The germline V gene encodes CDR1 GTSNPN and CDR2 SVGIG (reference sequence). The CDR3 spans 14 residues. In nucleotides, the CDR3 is TGTGCCTGGAGGCCCCCGGGGGGGATCAGGCCCCAGCATTTT. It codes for CAWRPPGGIRPQHF.

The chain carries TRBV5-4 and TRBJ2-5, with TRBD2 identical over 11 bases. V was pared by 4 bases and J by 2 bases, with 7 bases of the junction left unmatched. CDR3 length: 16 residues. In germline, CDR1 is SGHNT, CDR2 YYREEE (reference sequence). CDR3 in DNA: TGTGCCAGCAGCCGAAGCGGGACTAGCGGACAAGAGACCCAGTACTTC. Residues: CASSRSGTSGQETQYF.

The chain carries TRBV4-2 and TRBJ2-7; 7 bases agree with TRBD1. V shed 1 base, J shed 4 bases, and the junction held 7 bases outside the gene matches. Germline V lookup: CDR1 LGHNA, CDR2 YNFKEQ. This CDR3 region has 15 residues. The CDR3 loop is CASSQARGQSYEQYF. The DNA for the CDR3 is TGTGCCAGCAGCCAAGCTAGGGGGCAGAGTTACGAGCAGTACTTC.